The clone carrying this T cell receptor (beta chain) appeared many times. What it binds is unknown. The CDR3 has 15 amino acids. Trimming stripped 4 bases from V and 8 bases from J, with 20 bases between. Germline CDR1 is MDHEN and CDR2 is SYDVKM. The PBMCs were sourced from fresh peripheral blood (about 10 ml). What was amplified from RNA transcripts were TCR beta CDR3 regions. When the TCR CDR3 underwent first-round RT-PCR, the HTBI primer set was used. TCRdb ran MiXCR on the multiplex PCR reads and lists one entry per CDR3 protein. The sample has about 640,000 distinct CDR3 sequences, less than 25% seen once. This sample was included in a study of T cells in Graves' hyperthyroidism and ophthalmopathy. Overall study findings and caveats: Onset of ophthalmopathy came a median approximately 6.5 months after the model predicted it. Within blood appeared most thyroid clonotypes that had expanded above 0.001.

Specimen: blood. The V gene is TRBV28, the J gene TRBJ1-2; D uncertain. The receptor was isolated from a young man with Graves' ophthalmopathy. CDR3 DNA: TGTGCCAGCAGTTCGCTAGGCAGGAAAGCCTACGGCTACACCTTC. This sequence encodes CASSSLGRKAYGYTF.